The 27 T cell receptor beta chains below come from one sample, sequenced in a study of T cell responses to AZD1222 COVID-19 vaccine. The protocol was immunoSEQ multiplex PCR, while the TCRdb copy is restricted to in-frame clones and leaves out a portion. Of about 98,000 clones detected, roughly 86% appear once; the ten largest clones hold less than 6%. The source material was peripheral blood, sampled on day 0 of AZD1222 vaccination. The receptors come from an adult in good health.

V and J are TRBV4-3 and TRBJ2-7; D gene ambiguous. Trimming shortened V by 11 bases and J by 5 bases, and 22 bases separated the two germline ends. The germline gives CDR1 LGHNA, CDR2 YSLEER. This CDR3 has 14 amino acids. Written as DNA, the CDR3 is TGCGCCCGCCGCCGCCGGGCCTATGACGACGAGCAGTACTTC. Encoded protein: CARRRRAYDDEQYF.

The chain links TRBV6-5 to TRBJ1-2, with D possibly TRBD1 on 6 matching bases. CDR1 MNHEY and CDR2 SVGAGI come from the germline V gene. This CDR3 comprises 13 residues. Trimming left V 6 bases short and J 4 bases short, with 12 bases between. The CDR3 reads CASSPTGTYGYTF. The DNA for the CDR3 is TGTGCCAGCAGCCCGACAGGTACCTATGGCTACACCTTC.

This clone occurred once. The gene calls are TRBV4-3 and TRBJ1-6, with D hard to call. CDR1 and CDR2 (germline): LGHNA, YSLEER. The CDR3 has 15 amino acids. Trimming left V 0 bases short and J 4 bases short, with 7 bases between. The CDR3 DNA sequence: TGCGCCAGCAGCCAAGAACACTCTTATAATTCACCCCTCCACTTT. It translates to CASSQEHSYNSPLHF.

The chain uses TRBV2 and TRBJ1-2; no reliable D call. This CDR3 is built from 13 residues. CDR1 is SNHLY and CDR2 is FYNNEI in the germline V gene. The V gene lost 10 bases and the J gene lost 1 base, with 13 bases spanning the gap. The CDR3 here is CATLEGVNYGYTF. The CDR3 region has the DNA TGTGCCACCCTAGAGGGTGTTAACTATGGCTACACCTTC.

J is TRBJ2-2 and V is TRBV5-6; perhaps TRBD1 as D (6 bases). Germline V CDR1 and CDR2: SGHDT, YYEEEE. The V and J ends lost 4 bases and 3 bases respectively, with 10 bases between them. The CDR3 runs to 14 residues. This CDR3 reads CASSPGQHTGELFF. The CDR3 coding sequence is TGTGCCAGCAGCCCGGGACAACACACCGGGGAGCTGTTTTTT.

This sequence joins TRBV20-1 and TRBJ1-1; D gene uncertain. Per the germline V gene, CDR1 is DFQATT and CDR2 is SNEGSKA (reference sequence). The CDR3 extends over 11 amino acids. V shed 5 bases and J shed 4 bases, with 8 bases lying between them. For the CDR3, the DNA is TGCAGTGCTCCGGGAAGCACTGAAGCTTTCTTT. This encodes CSAPGSTEAFF.

The J gene is TRBJ2-2, the V gene TRBV6-5, with a tentative D call TRBD2 (5 bases). This CDR3 region has 14 residues. Germline loops: CDR1 MNHEY, CDR2 SVGAGI. V was pared by 2 bases and J by 4 bases, with 8 bases between. The CDR3: CASSYRTPTGELFF. In nucleotides, the CDR3 is TGTGCCAGCAGTTACAGGACTCCCACCGGGGAGCTGTTTTTT.

The CDR3 loop reads CASSPRTENYGYTF. CDR3 coding DNA: TGTGCCAGCAGCCCGCGGACCGAAAACTATGGCTACACCTTC. The rearrangement links TRBV7-2 to TRBJ1-2; no reliable D call. The CDR3 is 14 amino acids. Deletions cut 5 bases from V and 2 bases from J, with 12 bases between. Germline values: CDR1 SGHTA, CDR2 FQGNSA.

This chain links TRBV7-9 with TRBJ2-3; D is uncertain. This CDR3 spans 13 amino acids. The V end was cut by 6 bases, the J end by 1 base, with 8 bases between. CDR1 and CDR2 from the germline V gene are SEHNR and FQNEAQ (reference sequence). In nucleotides, the CDR3 is TGTGCCAGCAGGGTAGCCCGCACAGATACGCAGTATTTT. Its protein is CASRVARTDTQYF.

The chain's CDR3 is CATSREDRGETQYF. As DNA, the CDR3 is TGTGCCACCAGCAGAGAGGACAGGGGAGAGACCCAGTACTTC. The chain employs TRBV15 and TRBJ2-5; 9 nucleotides line up with TRBD1. Germline loops: CDR1 LNHNV, CDR2 YYDKDF (reference sequence). V shed 0 bases, J shed 4 bases, and the junction held 0 bases outside the gene matches. The length of the CDR3 is 14 residues. Full variable domain (remainder filled in from reference TRBV15 and TRBJ2-5): DAMVIQNPRYQVTQFGKPVTLSCSQTLNHNVMYWYQQKSSQAPKLLFHYYDKDFNNEADTPDNFQSRRPNTSFCFLDIRSPGLGDTAMYLCATSREDRGETQYFGPGTRLLVL.

The gene calls are TRBV6-5 and TRBJ2-2; D gene ambiguous. The CDR3 sequence is 14 residues long. Germline V CDR1 and CDR2: MNHEY, SVGAGI. V lost 6 bases and J lost 7, with 15 bases in between. The CDR3 sequence is CASSVEGFGGELFF. The CDR3 DNA follows: TGTGCCAGCAGCGTAGAAGGGTTTGGCGGGGAGCTGTTTTTT.

This rearrangement joins TRBV7-2 to TRBJ2-2; D might be TRBD2 (7 bases). This CDR3 comprises 14 residues. V was shortened by 7 bases and J by 6 bases, with 15 bases between the two germline ends. The V gene's germline CDR1 is SGHTA and CDR2 FQGNSA. CDR3 amino acids: CASILGGQAGELFF. The CDR3, as DNA: TGTGCCAGCATCCTGGGGGGGCAAGCCGGGGAGCTGTTTTTT.

The chain carries TRBV6-5 and TRBJ1-6; D perhaps matches TRBD1 (6 bases). The V end lost 8 bases, the J end lost 7 bases, and 18 bases lay between the germline ends. The germline V gene encodes CDR1 MNHEY and CDR2 SVGAGI. The CDR3 consists of 15 residues. CDR3 sequence: CASRLGGRENSPLHF. CDR3 DNA: TGTGCCAGCCGACTGGGGGGGCGGGAAAATTCACCCCTCCACTTT.

This chain connects TRBV28 to TRBJ2-7; D unresolved. V was cut by 6 bases and J by 4 bases, with 19 bases left in between. This CDR3 is 15 amino acids long. The germline CDR1 and CDR2 sequences are MDHEN and SYDVKM. The CDR3 is CASSYTSPGAYEQYF. The CDR3 DNA sequence: TGTGCCAGCAGCTACACGAGTCCGGGTGCATACGAGCAGTACTTC. The full variable domain, completed using reference TRBV28 and TRBJ2-7, is DVKVTQSSRYLVKRTGEKVFLECVQDMDHENMFWYRQDPGLGLRLIYFSYDVKMKEKGDIPEGYSVSREKKERFSLILESASTNQTSMYLCASSYTSPGAYEQYFGPGTRLTVT.

In DNA, the CDR3 is TGTGCCAGCACCTCGACAGGGGAGAACTATGGCTACACCTTC. Protein sequence: CASTSTGENYGYTF. The V and J genes are TRBV6-5 and TRBJ1-2; 8 bases map to TRBD1. Trimming removed 7 bases from V and 2 bases from J; junction bases left unmatched: 6. There are 14 residues in the CDR3. Germline assignment: CDR1 MNHEY and CDR2 SVGAGI.

Only one count was recorded for this clone. The chain employs TRBV7-2 and TRBJ1-1; the match to TRBD1 covers 9 bases. The CDR3 has 16 residues. V gave up 5 bases and J gave up 0 bases; unmatched junction bases: 7. Germline V lookup: CDR1 SGHTA, CDR2 FQGNSA. Here the CDR3 reads CASSPGTGRVNTEAFF. Here the CDR3 DNA reads TGTGCCAGCAGCCCCGGGACAGGGAGGGTGAACACTGAAGCTTTCTTT.

V usage is TRBV5-6 and J usage is TRBJ1-2, with a tentative D call TRBD1 (6 bases). In germline, CDR1 is SGHDT, CDR2 YYEEEE. Trimming stripped 0 bases from V and 6 bases from J, with 15 bases between. This CDR3 spans 15 amino acids. CDR3 nucleotides: TGTGCCAGCAGCTTGGTAGGGGGAAAGGATCATGGCTACACCTTC. Translated, it gives CASSLVGGKDHGYTF.

The chain carries TRBV5-1 and TRBJ2-1, with D maybe TRBD1 (6 bases). This CDR3 is 14 amino acids long. Trimming took 4 bases from V and 4 from J, leaving 12 bases between them. Germline V gene sequence: CDR1 SGHRS, CDR2 YFSETQ. The CDR3 region has the DNA TGCGCCAGCAGCCCGGGGCAGGGGTACAATGAGCAGTTCTTC. This sequence encodes CASSPGQGYNEQFF.

This clone was picked up a small number of times. V gene TRBV5-4 combines with J gene TRBJ2-2; TRBD1 matches at 9 bases. After removal of 3 bases from V and 4 bases from J, the junction contained 7 bases not matched to a gene. The germline gives CDR1 SGHNT, CDR2 YYREEE (reference sequence). The CDR3 totals 16 residues. CDR3 nucleotides: TGTGCCAGCAGCTCCTCCGGGACAGGGCTCACCGGGGAGCTGTTTTTT. Its translation: CASSSSGTGLTGELFF.

The chain carries TRBV5-4 and TRBJ2-3, with 9 bases identical to TRBD2. There are 17 residues in the CDR3. V trimming: 4 bases; J trimming: 0 bases; junction bases outside the gene matches: 9. Germline-derived CDR1 and CDR2 are SGHNT and YYREEE (reference sequence). The CDR3 DNA reads TGTGCCAGCAGCCTACCCTTGCGGGGGGGAAGCACAGATACGCAGTATTTT. Translation: CASSLPLRGGSTDTQYF.

The chain is built from TRBV7-2 and TRBJ1-1; a possible D gene is TRBD1 (5 bases). CDR3 length equals 13 residues. Trimming took off 4 bases at V and 4 bases at J, with 10 bases between the two ends. The V gene's germline CDR1 is SGHTA and CDR2 FQGNSA. CDR3 region: CASSSRQSTEAFF. Here the CDR3 DNA reads TGTGCCAGCAGCTCCAGACAGTCCACTGAAGCTTTCTTT.

This chain links TRBV30 with TRBJ2-3; D unclear. V lost 3 bases, J lost 6 bases, and 7 bases lay in between. Germline loops: CDR1 GTSNPN, CDR2 SVGIG (reference sequence). CDR3 length: 11 residues. The CDR3 DNA follows: TGTGCCTGGAGCGCACAGGATACGCAGTATTTT. Translated, it gives CAWSAQDTQYF.

This chain connects TRBV28 to TRBJ2-1; D might be TRBD1 (5 bases). Deletions cut 2 bases from V and 10 bases from J, with 9 bases between. Germline V lookup: CDR1 MDHEN, CDR2 SYDVKM. The CDR3 covers 12 residues. The CDR3 DNA follows: TGTGCCAGCAGTTTAGACAGTCGCGAGCAGTTCTTC. As protein: CASSLDSREQFF.

This clone has only a few counts. The chain combines TRBV27 with TRBJ2-7; D remains ambiguous. The V gene's germline CDR1 is MNHEY and CDR2 SMNVEV (reference sequence). There are 12 residues in the CDR3. Deletions cut 6 bases from V and 4 bases from J, with 10 bases between. The DNA for the CDR3 is TGTGCCAGCAGCGGCGGCCTATACGAGCAGTACTTC. Translating gives CASSGGLYEQYF.

The CDR3, as DNA: TGTGCCAGCTCATCGACAGGGGATAATTCACCCCTCCACTTT. This encodes CASSSTGDNSPLHF. This chain uses TRBV18 with TRBJ1-6; the match to TRBD1 covers 8 bases. The CDR3 sequence is 14 residues long. CDR1 and CDR2 from the germline V gene are KGHSH and LQKENI. The ends lost 5 bases at V and 5 bases at J; junction bases unmatched: 2.

The rearrangement uses TRBV5-4 and TRBJ2-1, with D perhaps TRBD2 (6 bases). The CDR3 has 16 amino acids. Germline V CDR1 and CDR2: SGHNT, YYREEE (reference sequence). V dropped 5 bases and J dropped 7 bases, with 22 bases sitting between them. CDR3 coding DNA: TGTGCCAGCAGAGCCGCACGGGACTTCGTTACTAATGAGCAGTTCTTC. It is translated as CASRAARDFVTNEQFF.

The gene calls are TRBV19 and TRBJ1-1; no definite D call. The germline V gene has CDR1 LNHDA and CDR2 SQIVND (reference sequence). This CDR3 is 13 amino acids long. Trimming pared 5 bases from V and 1 base from J, leaving 8 bases between. The CDR3 loop is CASSVSRNTEAFF. DNA of the CDR3: TGTGCCAGTAGTGTATCACGGAACACTGAAGCTTTCTTT.